One sample yielded the 15 T cell receptor beta chains listed below, sequenced in a study of cytomegalovirus exposure and HLA in healthy donors. Primers: 60 Vbeta forward and 13 Jbeta reverse. Profiling relied on immunoSEQ multiplex PCR, and the TCRdb table lists in-frame clones only, not all of them. The sample contains about 150,000 clones, approximately 87% of which appear only once. The sequencing sample was made of PBMCs. The receptors originated from a man aged 40-49 years in good health and CMV-seronegative.

The chain has TRBV19 and TRBJ2-3, with 11 bases fitting TRBD2. Trimming removed 4 bases from V and 6 bases from J; junction bases left unmatched: 3. This CDR3 region has 14 residues. Germline-derived CDR1 and CDR2 are LNHDA and SQIVND (reference sequence). The CDR3 loop reads CASSNLAGGDTQYF. The CDR3 DNA reads TGTGCCAGTAGTAATCTAGCGGGAGGTGATACGCAGTATTTT.

The chain couples TRBV30 to TRBJ1-2, with D possibly TRBD1 on 6 matching bases. Germline V gene lookup returns CDR1 GTSNPN and CDR2 SVGIG (reference sequence). CDR3 length: 12 residues. Trimming stripped 8 bases from V and 8 bases from J, with 18 bases between. The CDR3 DNA reads as TGTGCCCAAAAGACAGGTGGCTTAGGCTACACCTTC. This sequence encodes CAQKTGGLGYTF.

V usage is TRBV18 and J usage is TRBJ2-1; 9 bases align to TRBD2. The CDR3 covers 14 residues. Germline CDR1 reads KGHSH; CDR2 reads LQKENI. V was clipped by 5 bases and J by 8 bases; unmatched bases: 7. The CDR3: CASSGLAGLDEQFF. The CDR3 coding sequence is TGTGCCAGCTCAGGGCTAGCGGGACTGGATGAGCAGTTCTTC. The whole variable domain, remainder taken from reference TRBV18 and TRBJ2-1, is NAGVMQNPRHLVRRRGQEARLRCSPMKGHSHVYWYRQLPEEGLKFMVYLQKENIIDESGMPKERFSAEFPKEGPSILRIQQVVRGDSAAYFCASSGLAGLDEQFFGPGTRLTVL.

The V call is TRBV20-1, the J call TRBJ2-5; no clear D. Germline CDR1 reads DFQATT; CDR2 reads SNEGSKA (reference sequence). The CDR3 has 11 amino acids. The V end lost 1 base, the J end lost 5 bases, and 5 bases lay between the germline ends. CDR3 amino acids: CSARAVETQYF. CDR3 DNA: TGCAGTGCTAGAGCGGTGGAGACCCAGTACTTC.

This clone occurred a few times. The junction departs from germline at one end; a sequencing error may be responsible. The V gene is TRBV25-1, the J gene TRBJ2-1, with D perhaps TRBD2 (5 bases). The CDR3 extends over 11 amino acids. Looked up from germline, CDR1 is MGHDK and CDR2 is SYGVNS. The CDR3 spells CASSDSRGIIF. The CDR3 region has the DNA TGTGCCAGCAGTGATTCCCGGGGTATAATCTTC.

The chain combines TRBV10-3 with TRBJ2-7, with D maybe TRBD2 (5 bases). The CDR3 contains 14 residues. The germline V gene has CDR1 ENHRY and CDR2 SYGVKD. The ends were cut back, 0 bases at V and 3 bases at J, with 9 bases in the middle. The CDR3 is CAISESAGGYEQYF. DNA for the CDR3: TGTGCCATCAGTGAGTCAGCAGGAGGCTACGAGCAGTACTTC.

The CDR3 is CATQEGETGRNSPLHF. For the CDR3, the DNA is TGTGCCACGCAAGAGGGAGAGACAGGGAGGAATTCACCCCTCCACTTT. The chain is built from TRBV10-3 and TRBJ1-6; 7 nucleotides agree with TRBD1. Germline CDR1 reads ENHRY; CDR2 reads SYGVKD. J was trimmed by 7 bases and V by 10 bases; bases with no gene match: 16. The CDR3 runs to 16 residues.

V and J are TRBV4-3 and TRBJ2-7; D is undetermined. CDR1 and CDR2 (germline): LGHNA, YSLEER. V was pared by 0 bases and J by 0 bases, with 12 bases between. The CDR3 runs to 16 residues. The CDR3 DNA follows: TGCGCCAGCAGCCAAGATCGGCGGCAGCGCTCCTACGAGCAGTACTTC. Protein sequence: CASSQDRRQRSYEQYF.

On this clone itself: A junction end diverges from the germline sequence, so it may reflect a read error. The sample carries other DNA sequences with the same CDR3. The V call is TRBV15, the J call TRBJ2-2; D is possibly TRBD2 (6 bases). The CDR3 contains 16 residues. The germline V gene has CDR1 LNHNV and CDR2 YYDKDF (reference sequence). CDR3 protein: CATSRYEGGGIGELFF. The DNA for the CDR3 is TGTGCCACCAGCAGATATGAGGGAGGTGGGATTGGGGAGTTGTTTTTT.

The rearrangement links TRBV2 to TRBJ2-1, with D perhaps TRBD1 (7 bases). This CDR3 contains 15 residues. With 6 bases removed from V and 6 bases from J, the gap between germline ends came to 18 bases. Germline lookup yields CDR1 SNHLY and CDR2 FYNNEI. This CDR3 is CASRAGLGTANEQFF. In nucleotides, the CDR3 is TGTGCCAGCAGGGCGGGACTGGGGACAGCCAATGAGCAGTTCTTC.

The chain has TRBV2 and TRBJ1-4; D is undetermined. Germline CDR1 reads SNHLY; CDR2 reads FYNNEI. The CDR3 has 13 amino acids. The ends were cut back, 6 bases at V and 5 bases at J, with 10 bases in the middle. CDR3 loop: CASRDGLNEKLFF. The CDR3 DNA is TGTGCCAGCAGGGACGGACTAAATGAAAAACTGTTTTTT.

The chain is built from TRBV19 and TRBJ2-1, with D perhaps matching TRBD2 (7 bases). From germline, CDR1 is LNHDA and CDR2 SQIVND (reference sequence). The CDR3 extends over 15 amino acids. Trimming removed 7 bases from V and 5 bases from J, with 18 bases in between. The CDR3 DNA reads as TGTGCCAGTAAGAGGTCGTCGGGGGGCCACAATGAGCAGTTCTTC. Translated: CASKRSSGGHNEQFF.

With regard to this clone: Germline and junction disagree at one end, which may indicate a read error. Other nucleotide sequences from this sample produce the same CDR3. The chain is built from TRBV5-1 and TRBJ2-7; 7 bases match TRBD1. The CDR3 is 15 amino acids. CDR1 and CDR2 (germline): SGHRS, YFSETQ. The CDR3 reads CASSLTGTESYEQYF. CDR3 coding DNA: TGCGCCAGCAGCCTGACCGGGACAGAGTCCTATGAGCAGTACTTC. The entire variable domain, with the rest obtained from reference TRBV5-1 and TRBJ2-7, is as follows: KAGVTQTPRYLIKTRGQQVTLSCSPISGHRSVSWYQQTPGQGLQFLFEYFSETQRNKGNFPGRFSGRQFSNSRSEMNVSTLELGDSALYLCASSLTGTESYEQYFGPGTRLTVT.

This clone was seen only a few times. The chain employs TRBV16 and TRBJ1-3; possibly TRBD1 for D (5 bases). Germline values: CDR1 KGHSY, CDR2 FQNENV. The CDR3 has 18 amino acids. Trimming took 0 bases from V and 2 from J, leaving 17 bases between them. In nucleotides, the CDR3 is TGTGCCAGCAGCCAATCTGGGAGGGGACCTAGGACTGGAAACACCATATATTTT. Protein sequence: CASSQSGRGPRTGNTIYF.

The genes are TRBV7-2 and TRBJ1-6; 8 positions agree with TRBD1. The CDR3 totals 18 residues. Germline V gene lookup returns CDR1 SGHTA and CDR2 FQGNSA. The ends lost 4 bases at V and 0 bases at J; junction bases unmatched: 8. CDR3 nucleotides: TGTGCCAGCAGCTCCCAGGACAGGGCAAGCTCCTATAATTCACCCCTCCACTTT. Translating it yields CASSSQDRASSYNSPLHF.